This TCR beta chain derives from a study of shared clonotypes between healthy human individuals. Study-wide results and limits: Sharing of clonotypes among donors was expected to vary with sequencing depth. In four donors, 4.5% to 5.5% of naive CD4 clonotypes appeared in common. What naive subsets generally showed was a larger estimated richness than memory subsets showed.

TCRdb keeps only in-frame clones here, not all; method: immunoSEQ multiplex PCR. Of 2 million to 2.5 million clones listed, 93% are singletons. Germline values: CDR1 SGHNT, CDR2 YENEEA. The CDR3 runs 17 residues. Trimming cost V 5 bases and J 0 bases; bases outside gene matches: 7. This clone came up once. Its antigen is as yet unknown. Splitting of CD4+ cells produced CD45RA+ naive and CD45RA-negative memory subsets. The clonotype comes from a man aged 18 to 35 in good health. Some clones in this sample may be carry-over from other donors' samples. The chain employs TRBV11-3 and TRBJ2-5, with 12 bases identical to TRBD2. What was sequenced was naive CD4+ T cells from PBMCs. Subset defined: CD45RA+ positively selected. In DNA, the CDR3 is TGTGCCAGCAGCCCTGGGACTAGCGGGCTGTACCAAGAGACCCAGTACTTC. Its protein is CASSPGTSGLYQETQYF. Full variable domain (outside the CDR3, taken from reference TRBV11-3 and TRBJ2-5): EAGVVQSPRYKIIEKKQPVAFWCNPISGHNTLYWYLQNLGQGPELLIRYENEEAVDDSQLPKDRFSAERLKGVDSTLKIQPAELGDSAVYLCASSPGTSGLYQETQYFGPGTRLLVL.